The 22 T cell receptor beta chains presented below share a single source sample, sequenced in a study of CD8+CD57+ T cells in acquired aplastic anemia. Genomic DNA templated the TCR beta VDJ and CDR3 profiling. Via MiXCR, TCRdb re-called the reads, giving one row per CDR3 protein. In the table there are roughly 160,000 distinct CDR3 sequences, about 64% of which are singletons. Sequencing was performed on sorted CD4+, CD8+, or CD8+CD57+ T cells (not recorded which) from PBMCs. The origin of the receptors is a human donor in good health.

This clonotype was found many times. The chain couples TRBV5-5 to TRBJ2-1; weak D call: TRBD2 (6 bases). Germline values: CDR1 SGHKS, CDR2 YYEKEE (reference sequence). The CDR3 loop spans 16 amino acids. Trimming stripped 4 bases from V and 1 base from J, with 15 bases between. CDR3: CASSPLMAGSYNEQFF. CDR3 nucleotide sequence: TGTGCCAGCAGCCCCCTAATGGCGGGATCCTACAATGAGCAGTTCTTC.

The CDR3 nucleotides read TGTGCCAGCAGCAAGACCCCCTGGACGGTGAACACTGAAGCTTTCTTT. Translation gives CASSKTPWTVNTEAFF. V gene TRBV6-5 combines with J gene TRBJ1-1; no clear D. The CDR3 is 16 amino acids. V was clipped by 6 bases and J by 0 bases, with 17 bases between them. CDR1 and CDR2 from the germline V gene are MNHEY and SVGAGI.

V is TRBV2 and J is TRBJ2-4; a weak D match, TRBD2 (6 bases). Germline V gene data show CDR1 as SNHLY and CDR2 as FYNNEI. The CDR3 sequence is 14 residues long. Trimming removed 4 bases at V and 0 bases at J, with 7 bases between. The DNA for the CDR3 is TGTGCCAGCAGTGCGGGACTAGCCAAAAACATTCAGTACTTC. Its translation: CASSAGLAKNIQYF.

The gene calls are TRBV2 and TRBJ2-1; D is possibly TRBD1 (5 bases). This CDR3 has 12 residues. Germline V lookup: CDR1 SNHLY, CDR2 FYNNEI. V lost 11 bases, J lost 6 bases, and 14 bases lay in between. For the CDR3, the DNA is TGTGCCGCCAGAGGCAGGGCCAATGAGCAGTTCTTC. Residues: CAARGRANEQFF.

On this clonotype: Just one base apart from a much larger clone, this may be a read error. This chain links TRBV2 with TRBJ2-3; TRBD2 matches 9 bases. The CDR3 is 14 residues long. The germline V gene encodes CDR1 SNHLY and CDR2 FYNNEI. CDR3 DNA: TGTGTCGGTCAGCGGGAGGCTCGCCCCGATACGCAGTATTTT. Translated: CVGQREARPDTQYF.

This clonotype was seen at least ten times. The chain is built from TRBV7-6 and TRBJ2-3; D may be TRBD2 (6 bases). Germline V gene lookup returns CDR1 SGHVS and CDR2 FNYEAQ. V was trimmed by 3 bases and J by 1 base, leaving 17 bases between them. This CDR3 region has 17 residues. For the CDR3, the DNA is TGTGCCAGCAGCTTCCCTGGGACTTCCCCGGGCACAGATACGCAGTATTTT. Protein: CASSFPGTSPGTDTQYF.

A remark on this clonotype: In this CDR3 the conserved last residue, phenylalanine or tryptophan, is missing, so a read error is likely. This chain connects TRBV20-1 to TRBJ2-7; 7 bases align to TRBD1. Germline lookup yields CDR1 DFQATT and CDR2 SNEGSKA (reference sequence). The CDR3 consists of 14 residues. Trimming removed 1 base from V and 1 base from J; junction bases left unmatched: 4. This chain's CDR3 is CSARAGTDSYEQYL. As DNA, the CDR3 is TGCAGTGCTAGAGCCGGGACAGATTCCTACGAGCAGTACCTC.

In this sample, this clonotype turned up a few times. This sequence joins TRBV2 and TRBJ1-6; a weak D match, TRBD1 (5 bases). The CDR3 totals 13 residues. Germline V gives CDR1 SNHLY, CDR2 FYNNEI. Deletions cut 6 bases from V and 9 bases from J, with 12 bases between. The CDR3 sequence is CASRTGAGSPLHF. CDR3 nucleotide sequence: TGTGCCAGCAGAACCGGGGCTGGTTCACCCCTCCACTTT.

The CDR3 is CSASDRINSNQPQHF. Here the CDR3 DNA reads TGCAGTGCCTCGGACAGAATTAATAGCAATCAGCCCCAGCATTTT. The V call is TRBV20-1, the J call TRBJ1-5, with D possibly TRBD1 on 6 matching bases. Trimming took 6 bases from V and 0 from J, leaving 15 bases between them. Germline assignment: CDR1 DFQATT and CDR2 SNEGSKA (reference sequence). CDR3 length: 15 residues.

V is TRBV20-1 and J is TRBJ1-1; D ambiguous. CDR1 DFQATT and CDR2 SNEGSKA come from the germline V gene (reference sequence). The CDR3 loop spans 10 amino acids. Trimming pared 6 bases from V and 8 bases from J, leaving 10 bases between. The CDR3 loop is CSAAKKEAFF. The CDR3 DNA reads as TGCAGTGCCGCAAAGAAGGAAGCTTTCTTT.

This chain links TRBV5-6 with TRBJ2-3; D is undetermined. The CDR3 extends over 15 amino acids. Trimming removed 0 bases at V and 0 bases at J, with 8 bases between. Germline lookup yields CDR1 SGHDT and CDR2 YYEEEE. This chain's CDR3 is CASSLEYTSTDTQYF. The DNA of the CDR3 is TGTGCCAGCAGCTTGGAGTATACAAGCACAGATACGCAGTATTTT.

The CDR3 sequence is CASSHRNTWAEAFF. The CDR3, as DNA: TGTGCCAGCAGCCACAGGAACACTTGGGCTGAAGCTTTCTTT. The rearrangement links TRBV14 to TRBJ1-1, with unresolved D. The CDR3 is 14 amino acids. Trimming took 3 bases from V and 6 from J, leaving 14 bases between them. The germline V gene has CDR1 SGHDN and CDR2 FVKESK.

This chain uses TRBV20-1 with TRBJ1-5; D gene unclear. This CDR3 has 16 residues. CDR1 and CDR2 (germline): DFQATT, SNEGSKA (reference sequence). Trimming took off 3 bases at V and 0 bases at J, with 15 bases between the two ends. Here the CDR3 DNA reads TGCAGTGCTAGCCGCGGGCTTGAGAATAGCAATCAGCCCCAGCATTTT. Amino acid sequence: CSASRGLENSNQPQHF.

V usage is TRBV7-6 and J usage is TRBJ1-1; TRBD1 is a possible D gene (5 bases). CDR1 and CDR2 (germline): SGHVS, FNYEAQ. The CDR3 has 12 amino acids. The V gene lost 4 bases and the J gene lost 5 bases, with 8 bases spanning the gap. The CDR3 DNA reads TGTGCCAGCAGCTCTGGGACGACTGAAGCTTTCTTT. Translated, it gives CASSSGTTEAFF. The full variable domain, rest sourced from reference TRBV7-6 and TRBJ1-1, is GAGVSQSPRYKVTKRGQDVALRCDPISGHVSLYWYRQALGQGPEFLTYFNYEAQQDKSGLPNDRFSAERPEGSISTLTIQRTEQRDSAMYRCASSSGTTEAFFGQGTRLTVV.

The chain carries TRBV2 and TRBJ1-5, with D maybe TRBD1 (5 bases). This CDR3 region has 16 residues. Germline V CDR1 and CDR2: SNHLY, FYNNEI. V was clipped by 4 bases and J by 0 bases, with 13 bases between them. The CDR3 protein is CASSGGPGDSNQPQHF. DNA for the CDR3: TGTGCCAGCAGTGGGGGCCCAGGAGATAGCAATCAGCCCCAGCATTTT.

The gene calls are TRBV6-1 and TRBJ1-1; TRBD1 matches at 7 bases. Germline CDR1 and CDR2: MNHNS and SASEGT. CDR3 length equals 13 residues. V shed 6 bases and J 4 bases; nucleotides not matched to a gene: 5. The CDR3 is CASRTGVGTEAFF. CDR3 in DNA: TGTGCCAGCAGAACAGGGGTGGGCACTGAAGCTTTCTTT.

The chain links TRBV7-9 to TRBJ2-7, with 12 bases aligning to TRBD2. Germline assignment: CDR1 SEHNR and CDR2 FQNEAQ (reference sequence). The CDR3 consists of 15 residues. The V segment lost 5 bases and the J segment 5 bases; nucleotides outside the gene matches: 7. CDR3 protein: CASSQTSGRCHEQYF. CDR3 DNA sequence: TGTGCCAGCAGCCAAACTAGCGGGAGGTGCCACGAGCAGTACTTC.

The rearrangement joins TRBV12-5 to TRBJ2-7; the match to TRBD1 covers 7 bases. Unmatched junction bases numbered 7, after V lost 5 bases and J lost 0 bases. Germline V gene data show CDR1 as LGHNT and CDR2 as FRNRAP. The CDR3 covers 15 residues. The CDR3 sequence: CASGTGQPHSYEQYF. The CDR3 nucleotides read TGTGCTAGTGGTACGGGACAGCCCCACTCCTACGAGCAGTACTTC.

This clonotype was seen repeatedly, ten times or more. The J gene is TRBJ2-3, the V gene TRBV29-1; D is ambiguous. The CDR3 contains 12 residues. V was shortened by 0 bases and J by 5 bases, with 6 bases between the two germline ends. Germline CDR1 is SQVTM and CDR2 is ANQGSEA. The CDR3 DNA reads as TGCAGCGTTGAAGATCAAGGAGATACGCAGTATTTT. Protein product: CSVEDQGDTQYF.

This clonotype occurred a few times. The chain uses TRBV14 and TRBJ1-3, with TRBD1 matching over 9 bases. Trimming at V came to 1 base and at J to 1 base, leaving 17 bases not matched to a gene. There are 21 residues in the CDR3. Per the germline V gene, CDR1 is SGHDN and CDR2 is FVKESK. The CDR3 DNA reads as TGTGCCAGCAGCCAAGCGCCCGGGAGGGACAGGGTCCTCTTATCTGGAAACACCATATATTTT. Protein product: CASSQAPGRDRVLLSGNTIYF.

The chain joins TRBV2 to TRBJ2-7; 8 nucleotides line up with TRBD2. The CDR3 loop spans 12 amino acids. Germline loops: CDR1 SNHLY, CDR2 FYNNEI. For the CDR3, the DNA is TGTGCTAGTCTGCGGGAGGTCTACGAGCAGTACTTC. Residues: CASLREVYEQYF. Looking up the rest from reference TRBV2 and TRBJ2-7 gives the full variable domain: EPEVTQTPSHQVTQMGQEVILRCVPISNHLYFYWYRQILGQKVEFLVSFYNNEISEKSEIFDDQFSVERPDGSNFTLKIRSTKLEDSAMYFCASLREVYEQYFGPGTRLTVT.

In the case of this clonotype: The junction does not match germline at one end; this may be a read error. The gene calls are TRBV11-2 and TRBJ2-5; D is unclear. Germline CDR1 SGHAT, CDR2 FQNNGV. This CDR3 is 14 amino acids long. CDR3 in amino acids: CASSSLGLSETQYF. CDR3 in DNA: TGCGCCAGCAGCTCATTGGGCCTGAGTGAGACCCAGTACTTC.